The rows below give T cell receptor beta chains drawn from one sample of a study of T cell clonotyping in hematopoietic cell transplantation. Profiled with immunoSEQ multiplex PCR; TCRdb holds only in-frame clones, not every one. The table has thousands of clones, more than 90% seen once. This sample comprised PBMCs, obtained 30 days after allogeneic stem cell transplant. These receptors were collected from a male patient between 40 and 49 years old who had an allogeneic stem cell transplant from a related donor, so the T cells may come from the graft donor. Some clones in this sample may be carry-over from other donors' samples. The conserved cysteine and the conserved F or W are not part of the CDR3 here. Where a row states a size, it is once, few, many or the class of an expanded clone; other rows omit it.

CDR3 | size | V
ASSLAPSGTNSPLH | NA | TRBV7-6
ASRKVSSYNEQF | NA | TRBV2
ASSITWDSYEQY | NA | TRBV2
ASSPQGVAGVTYEQY | NA | TRBV9
ASSQDPLAQETQY | NA | TRBV4-2
ASAWDRGPYEQY | NA | TRBV12-5
ASIIQVEQF | NA | TRBV2
ASSLRERGEAF | few | TRBV5-6
ASFLTFRGTEAF | once | TRBV6-5
ASGRSSGANVLT | NA | TRBV7-3
ASSSAESSEAF | NA | TRBV5-1
AFIPGLAGGEQY | NA | TRBV30
ASSPPGVRNTEAF | NA | TRBV5-4
SVEGGGMNTEAF | NA | TRBV29-1
ASSVGQGRGNQPQH | NA | TRBV6-1
ASSLVPSLSSYEQY | once | TRBV11-3
ASSELQDFTQETQY | NA | TRBV25-1
ASSRDRLSYEQY | NA | TRBV6-5
ASSSTLRPADTQY | NA | TRBV11-3
ASSDTGAGDTGELF | few | TRBV6-1
ASSYLWGGGTEAF | NA | TRBV11-3
ASSGQQGSRGEGGYT | NA | TRBV6-1
ASTTTGQGAATQY | NA | TRBV6-5